The present T cell receptor beta chain was sequenced within a study of radiation and T cells in renal cell carcinoma. This clone came up once. As yet, its antigen is unknown. CDR1 is MNHNY, CDR2 SVGAGI, per germline (reference sequence). This CDR3 region has 13 residues. V was cut by 0 bases and J by 8 bases, with 10 bases left in between. Study-wide points: In blood, top tumor clones expanded by 2 weeks, shrinking by 4.

Generated by immunoSEQ multiplex PCR, the TCRdb table keeps only in-frame clones and is missing some. The sample includes about 140,000 clones, less than 90% of them seen just once. Described time point: baseline pretreatment blood. The treatment here: 15 Gy SBRT to primary tumor, nephrectomy 4 weeks later. This renal cell carcinoma was of the clear cell type. This specimen consisted of blood, obtained from a patient whose treatment included radiotherapy and nephrectomy. This rearrangement joins TRBV6-6 to TRBJ1-2; a weak D match, TRBD1 (6 bases). This receptor was identified in a woman in her 50s with renal cell carcinoma. In DNA form, the CDR3 reads TGTGCCAGCAGTTACTCGGGGGCGAAGGGCTACACCTTC. It yields the protein CASSYSGAKGYTF.